A single T cell receptor (beta chain) is shown here with its context. The antigen remains undetermined. CDR1 and CDR2 from the germline V gene are SGHRS and YFSETQ. The CDR3 contains 15 residues. V was clipped by 4 bases and J by 0 bases, with 14 bases between them. This sample was taken from a study of cytomegalovirus exposure and HLA in healthy donors. PCR employed 60 Vbeta and 13 Jbeta primers. Original processing methods: Unique TCR beta chains numbered around 80 million in a later analysis, with around 10 million shared. Data came from immunoSEQ multiplex PCR; TCRdb stores just in-frame clones and leaves some out. V and J calls and clone size are as listed in that table; D and trimming were resolved from the DNA. The sample lists around 120,000 clones; around 81% were seen once. Regarding the study as a whole: The likely explanation for a cluster of highly shared sequence variants was sequencing artifact. Analysis was carried out at a later point, and it linked a missense DCLRE1C variant to TCR beta V- and J-gene trimming. Reports showed the classifier diagnosing cytomegalovirus status with high specificity and sensitivity.

The material sequenced was PBMCs. This TCR came from a woman between 50 and 59 years old in good health and CMV-seronegative. The chain recombines TRBV5-1 with TRBJ2-7; D may be TRBD2 (6 bases). The CDR3 bases are TGCGCCAGCAGCCCGGGTGCTAGCGTCTCCTACGAGCAGTACTTC. Its protein product is CASSPGASVSYEQYF.